These T cell receptor beta chains were read from a single sample in a study of shared clonotypes between healthy human individuals. This table comes from immunoSEQ multiplex PCR, and its TCRdb copy is limited to in-frame clones, with some not included. Counted here are roughly 2.2 million clones, roughly 92% occurring once; the ten biggest clones make up about 0.36%. The source material was naive CD4+ T cells from PBMCs. The receptors stem from a man younger than 35 in good health. Some clones in this sample may be carry-over from other donors' samples. Both conserved end residues are trimmed from each CDR3. Not every row has a clone size; where given, it reads once, few, many or a size class.

J,size,V,CDR3
TRBJ2-2,.,TRBV19,ASSVSRDTGELF
TRBJ2-2,.,TRBV13,ASSLGQGYTGELF
TRBJ1-3,once,TRBV14,ASSQAVEGTGNTIY
TRBJ1-1,.,TRBV28,ASSQTDTEAF
TRBJ2-1,.,TRBV6-4,ASSWTSGSSYNEQF
TRBJ2-1,.,TRBV7-7,ASSQELASYNEQF
TRBJ2-3,.,TRBV20-1,SYHVSDTQY
TRBJ1-4,once,TRBV29-1,SVETPAEVF
TRBJ2-1,once,TRBV2,ASRTRTSGSYNEQF
TRBJ2-7,.,TRBV19,ASSSPGQGVYEQY
TRBJ2-5,.,TRBV15,ATSRIGAGGTQY
TRBJ2-7,once,TRBV6-6,ASRGRARNSYEQY
TRBJ1-1,.,TRBV7-2,ASSFTGQGASLAF
TRBJ2-3,.,TRBV7-2,ASSLVSDSYTDTQY
TRBJ2-7,once,TRBV7-8,ASSLVDNSPFDYEQY
TRBJ1-1,.,TRBV28,ASSWAELGPRRAF
TRBJ2-7,once,TRBV5-1,ASSLLGRGPYEQY
TRBJ1-1,.,TRBV5-1,ASSLEAGLRAF
TRBJ2-7,.,TRBV9,ASSVERESFEQY
TRBJ1-1,.,TRBV28,ASSRGGMNTEAF
TRBJ2-7,.,TRBV7-6,ASSLAGAGASYEQY
TRBJ2-7,once,TRBV5-1,ASSKIGADYEQY
TRBJ2-2,few,TRBV6-1,ASSLQGGELF
TRBJ2-7,.,TRBV28,ASSPAPDEQY
TRBJ2-7,.,TRBV6-6,ATFQRANSYEQY
TRBJ2-7,once,TRBV28,ASGGGAYEQY
TRBJ2-5,once,TRBV21-1,ASNLGGGRLWETQY
TRBJ1-4,.,TRBV29-1,SVIGTGRNEKLF
TRBJ2-3,.,TRBV7-9,ASSLARTDTQY
TRBJ1-5,few,TRBV28,ASSFSGQGGQPQH
TRBJ2-1,.,TRBV11-1,ASSGRQGLSYNEQF
TRBJ2-7,.,TRBV18,ASSPSRQVVHEQY
TRBJ2-1,.,TRBV10-1,ASSPGTSGRFYNEQF
TRBJ1-2,.,TRBV27,ASSLVAGKASGYT